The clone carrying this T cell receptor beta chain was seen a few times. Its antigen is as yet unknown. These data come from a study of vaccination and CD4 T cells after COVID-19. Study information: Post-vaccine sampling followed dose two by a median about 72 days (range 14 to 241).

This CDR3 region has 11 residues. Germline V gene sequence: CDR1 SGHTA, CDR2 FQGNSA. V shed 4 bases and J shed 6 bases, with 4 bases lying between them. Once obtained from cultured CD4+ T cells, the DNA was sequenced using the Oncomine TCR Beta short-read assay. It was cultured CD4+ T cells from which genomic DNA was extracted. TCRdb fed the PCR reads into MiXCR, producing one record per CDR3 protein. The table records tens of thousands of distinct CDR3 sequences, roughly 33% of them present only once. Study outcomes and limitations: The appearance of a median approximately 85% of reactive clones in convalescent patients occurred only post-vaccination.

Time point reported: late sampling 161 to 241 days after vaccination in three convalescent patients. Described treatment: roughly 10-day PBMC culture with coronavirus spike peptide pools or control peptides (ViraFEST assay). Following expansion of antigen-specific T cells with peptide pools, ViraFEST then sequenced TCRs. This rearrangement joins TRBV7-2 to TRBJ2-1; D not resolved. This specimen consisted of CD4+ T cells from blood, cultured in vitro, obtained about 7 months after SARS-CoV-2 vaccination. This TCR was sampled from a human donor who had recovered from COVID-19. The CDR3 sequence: CASSSRNEQFF. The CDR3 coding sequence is TGTGCCAGCAGCTCCCGCAATGAGCAGTTCTTC.